The 6 T cell receptor beta chains reported below all come from one sample, sequenced in a study of cytomegalovirus exposure and HLA in healthy donors. PCR amplification relied on 60 Vbeta primers (plus 13 Jbeta primers). This table comes from immunoSEQ multiplex PCR, and its TCRdb copy is limited to in-frame clones, with some not included. The table records about 110,000 clones, over 60% of them present only once. The sample consisted of PBMCs. Every receptor here comes from a woman in her twenties or thirties in good health and CMV-seronegative.

V and J are TRBV27 and TRBJ1-1; TRBD1 matches at 10 bases. CDR1 and CDR2 from the germline V gene are MNHEY and SMNVEV (reference sequence). Trimming removed 6 bases from V and 5 bases from J; junction bases left unmatched: 6. The CDR3 runs to 14 residues. DNA of the CDR3: TGTGCCAGCAGCCCGGACAGGGGGAGGACTGAAGCTTTCTTT. This encodes CASSPDRGRTEAFF.

The gene calls are TRBV2 and TRBJ2-1; TRBD1 matches at 9 bases. Germline V gene data show CDR1 as SNHLY and CDR2 as FYNNEI. The J segment lost 8 bases and the V segment lost 10 bases, leaving 6 bases of the junction unmatched. The CDR3 covers 12 residues. The CDR3 DNA reads TGTGCCAACCGGGACAGGGTCGATGAGCAGTTCTTC. Translating it yields CANRDRVDEQFF.

This clone was observed a handful of times. This chain connects TRBV18 to TRBJ1-3; 9 nucleotides match TRBD1. The CDR3 is 15 residues long. Germline trimming cut 6 bases from V and 4 bases from J; bases unmatched to any gene: 7. Looked up from germline, CDR1 is KGHSH and CDR2 is LQKENI. The chain's CDR3 is CASSPGTGTGNTIYF. In DNA, the CDR3 is TGTGCCAGCTCCCCCGGGACAGGGACGGGAAACACCATATATTTT.

As DNA, the CDR3 is TGTGCCAGCAGCGTAGGGGCAGATACTAATGAAAAACTGTTTTTT. Translating gives CASSVGADTNEKLFF. The chain links TRBV9 to TRBJ1-4; no definite D call. This CDR3 is built from 15 residues. Germline V lookup: CDR1 SGDLS, CDR2 YYNGEE. V was pared by 0 bases and J by 2 bases, with 8 bases between.

V is TRBV5-1 and J is TRBJ2-7; D unresolved. The V gene lost 4 bases and the J gene lost 4 bases, with 6 bases spanning the gap. Germline V gives CDR1 SGHRS, CDR2 YFSETQ. The CDR3 spans 11 residues. CDR3 sequence: CASSPGYEQYF. The CDR3 region has the DNA TGCGCCAGCAGCCCAGGTTACGAGCAGTACTTC. Supplemented by reference TRBV5-1 and TRBJ2-7, the full variable domain reads KAGVTQTPRYLIKTRGQQVTLSCSPISGHRSVSWYQQTPGQGLQFLFEYFSETQRNKGNFPGRFSGRQFSNSRSEMNVSTLELGDSALYLCASSPGYEQYFGPGTRLTVT.

The chain combines TRBV5-1 with TRBJ1-5, with D uncertain. This CDR3 comprises 15 residues. Germline CDR1 SGHRS, CDR2 YFSETQ. V was shortened by 1 base and J by 2 bases, with 10 bases between the two germline ends. The CDR3 loop is CASSLLAGGNQPQHF. Written as DNA, the CDR3 is TGCGCCAGCAGCTTGTTGGCCGGGGGCAATCAGCCCCAGCATTTT.